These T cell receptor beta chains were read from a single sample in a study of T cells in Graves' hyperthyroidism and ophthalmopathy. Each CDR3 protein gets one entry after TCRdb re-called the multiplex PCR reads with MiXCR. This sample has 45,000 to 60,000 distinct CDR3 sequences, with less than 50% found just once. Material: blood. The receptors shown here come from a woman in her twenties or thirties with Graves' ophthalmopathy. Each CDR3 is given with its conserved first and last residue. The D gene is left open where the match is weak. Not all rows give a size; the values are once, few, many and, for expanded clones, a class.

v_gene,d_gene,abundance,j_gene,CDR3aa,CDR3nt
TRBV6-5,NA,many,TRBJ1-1,CASSYQGLYTEAFF,TGTGCCAGCAGTTATCAGGGTCTGTACACTGAAGCTTTCTTT
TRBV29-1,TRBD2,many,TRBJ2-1,CSVRLAGGPYNEQFF,TGCAGCGTCCGACTAGCGGGAGGGCCTTACAATGAGCAGTTCTTC
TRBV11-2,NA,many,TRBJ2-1,CASRPLAGNEQFF,TGTGCCAGCAGGCCTCTTGCGGGAAATGAGCAGTTCTTC
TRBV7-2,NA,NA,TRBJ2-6,CASSPRGAGANVLTF,TGTGCCAGCAGCCCGAGGGGTGCCGGGGCCAACGTCCTGACTTTC
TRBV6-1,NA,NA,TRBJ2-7,CASSEARGTVYEQYF,TGTGCCAGCAGTGAAGCGAGGGGTACGGTCTACGAGCAGTACTTC
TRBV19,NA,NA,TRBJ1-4,CASSMGGNEKLFF,TGTGCCAGTAGTATGGGAGGAAATGAAAAACTGTTTTTT
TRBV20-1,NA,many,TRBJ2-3,CSASGSTDTQYF,TGCAGTGCTAGCGGAAGCACAGATACGCAGTATTTT
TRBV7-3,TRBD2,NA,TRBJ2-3,CASSSIAGASTDTQYF,TGTGCCAGCAGCTCGATAGCGGGAGCGAGCACGGATACGCAGTATTTT
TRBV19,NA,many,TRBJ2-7,CASSSLGTYEQYF,TGTGCCAGTAGTAGCCTGGGGACCTACGAGCAGTACTTC
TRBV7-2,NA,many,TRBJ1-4,CASSLGSSEKLFF,TGTGCCAGCAGCCTAGGATCTTCTGAAAAACTGTTTTTT
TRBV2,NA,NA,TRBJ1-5,CASSTTPSLGQINQPQHF,TGTGCCAGCAGTACTACTCCGTCCCTCGGACAGATAAATCAGCCCCAGCATTTT
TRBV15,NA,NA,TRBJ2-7,CATSEALSYEQYF,TGTGCCACCAGCGAGGCACTCTCCTACGAGCAGTACTTC
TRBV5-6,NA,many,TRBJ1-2,CASSSGEYGYTF,TGTGCCAGCAGCTCAGGGGAGTATGGCTACACCTTC
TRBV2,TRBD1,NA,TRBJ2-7,CATSPWQGQGFNEQYF,TGTGCCACGTCCCCTTGGCAGGGACAGGGCTTTAACGAGCAGTACTTC
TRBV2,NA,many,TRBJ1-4,CASSPREGSNEKLFF,TGTGCCAGCAGTCCTCGTGAAGGTTCTAATGAAAAACTGTTTTTT
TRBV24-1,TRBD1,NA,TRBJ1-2,CATSDLRDSNYGYTF,TGTGCCACCAGTGATTTGAGGGACAGTAACTATGGCTACACCTTC
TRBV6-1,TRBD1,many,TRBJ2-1,CASMETGSYNEQFF,TGTGCCAGCATGGAGACAGGGTCCTACAATGAGCAGTTCTTC
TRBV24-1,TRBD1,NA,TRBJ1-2,CATSDRTGKFGYTF,TGTGCCACCAGTGATAGGACAGGGAAGTTTGGCTACACCTTC
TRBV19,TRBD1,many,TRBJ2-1,CASSMRGTGHEQFF,TGTGCCAGTAGTATGCGTGGGACAGGGCATGAGCAGTTCTTC
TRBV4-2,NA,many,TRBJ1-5,CASSPRSEQPQHF,TGTGCCAGCAGCCCCCGTTCCGAACAGCCCCAGCATTTT
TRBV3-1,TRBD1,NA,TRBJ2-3,CASSQDAPGQGAASTQYF,TGTGCCAGCAGCCAAGATGCCCCGGGGCAGGGGGCGGCGAGTACGCAGTATTTT
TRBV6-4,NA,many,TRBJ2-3,CASSEEGSTDTQYF,TGTGCCAGCAGTGAGGAGGGTAGCACAGATACGCAGTATTTT
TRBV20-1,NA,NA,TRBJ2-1,CSASGTFEQFF,TGCAGTGCTAGCGGGACTTTCGAGCAGTTCTTC
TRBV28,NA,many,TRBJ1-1,CASRRLMGRTEAFF,TGTGCCAGCAGGCGGTTGATGGGGCGCACTGAAGCTTTCTTT
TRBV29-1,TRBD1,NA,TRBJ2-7,CSVRSGTGAAEQYF,TGCAGCGTTCGCTCCGGGACAGGGGCTGCCGAGCAGTACTTC
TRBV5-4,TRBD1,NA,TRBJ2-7,CASSTGQGFNEQYF,TGTGCCAGCAGTACGGGACAGGGCTTTAACGAGCAGTACTTC
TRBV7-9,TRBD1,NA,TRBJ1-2,CASSTGQGYTF,TGTGCCAGCAGCACGGGACAGGGCTACACCTTC
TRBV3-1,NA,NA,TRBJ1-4,CASSQSWYSNEKLFF,TGTGCCAGCAGCCAATCCTGGTACTCTAATGAAAAACTGTTTTTT
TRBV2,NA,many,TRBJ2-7,CASSDPGSSYEQYF,TGTGCCAGCAGTGATCCGGGGAGCTCCTACGAGCAGTACTTC
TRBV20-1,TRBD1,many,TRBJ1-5,CSARGIGGNQPQHF,TGCAGTGCCAGGGGGATTGGGGGCAATCAGCCCCAGCATTTT
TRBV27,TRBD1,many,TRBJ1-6,CASSFLQGRDSPLHF,TGTGCCAGCAGTTTTCTACAGGGGAGGGATTCACCCCTCCACTTT
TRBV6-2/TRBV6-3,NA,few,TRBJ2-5,CASSYAGIGETQYF,TGTGCCAGCAGTTACGCCGGGATTGGGGAGACCCAGTACTTC
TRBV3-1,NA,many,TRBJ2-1,CASSPTGRWQFF,TGTGCCAGCAGCCCCACAGGGCGATGGCAGTTCTTC
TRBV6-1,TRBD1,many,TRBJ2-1,CASSEPGTGTYNEQFF,TGTGCCAGCAGTGAACCCGGGACAGGGACGTACAATGAGCAGTTCTTC
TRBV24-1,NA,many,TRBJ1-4,CATSDSQGLNEKLFF,TGTGCCACCAGTGATTCCCAAGGGCTGAATGAAAAACTGTTTTTT
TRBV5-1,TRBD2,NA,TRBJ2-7,CASSSRLAPGHEQYF,TGCGCCAGTAGCAGTAGACTAGCCCCAGGGCACGAGCAGTACTTC
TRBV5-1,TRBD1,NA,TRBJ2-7,CASSLEADRDREQYF,TGCGCCAGCAGCTTGGAAGCGGACAGGGATCGCGAGCAGTACTTC
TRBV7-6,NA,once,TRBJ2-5,CASSFYICSAPQTGQETQYF,NA
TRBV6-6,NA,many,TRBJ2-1,CASSARTLYYDEQFF,TGTGCCAGCAGTGCCCGGACTCTGTACTACGATGAGCAGTTCTTC
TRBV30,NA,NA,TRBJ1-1,CAWSVLSTAFF,TGTGCCTGGAGTGTACTCTCGACAGCTTTCTTT
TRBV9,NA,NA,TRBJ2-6,CASSVRGSGANVLTF,TGTGCCAGCAGCGTTCGGGGGTCTGGGGCCAACGTCCTGACTTTC
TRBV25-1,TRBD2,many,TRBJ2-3,CASSEGLAASTDTQYF,TGTGCCAGCAGTGAGGGACTAGCTGCTAGCACAGATACGCAGTATTTT
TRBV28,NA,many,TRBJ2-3,CASTSLGEDTQYF,TGTGCCAGCACCTCATTGGGGGAAGATACGCAGTATTTT